This TCR beta chain was observed in a study of T-cell memory formation after mild COVID-19. For the study at large: In these data, TCR clusters were largely donor specific.

The CDR3 runs to 15 residues. V lost 5 bases to trimming and J lost 4 bases; unmatched junction nucleotides: 9. CDR1 is DFQATT, CDR2 SNEGSKA, per germline (reference sequence). Study-wide points: The CD4+ clones that contracted clustered mainly within CM and EM, and the CD8+ clones concentrated in EMRA. There were some responding clones in pre-infection memory, which suggested that cross-reactive memory had joined.

After 5'RACE with constant-segment primers, TCR alpha and TCR beta cDNA libraries carrying sample barcodes and UMIs were obtained. TCRdb passed the 5' RACE reads through MiXCR, listing each CDR3 protein once. The sample contains almost 550,000 distinct CDR3 sequences, around 21% of which appear only once. With regard to this clonotype: Its cognate antigen is unknown.

The TCR was taken from an adult woman who had mild COVID-19 (a few samples of this study predate the infection). Cell type and time point are not known. The gene calls are TRBV20-1 and TRBJ2-1; 9 bases agree with TRBD1. The sequenced sample consisted of PBMCs or a T cell subset sorted from them (not recorded which). The CDR3 here is CSAPGGTGHYNEQFF. The CDR3 nucleotides read TGCAGTGCTCCGGGCGGGACAGGGCATTACAATGAGCAGTTCTTC.